Listed below are T cell receptor beta chains from one sample, sequenced in a study of blood T cell repertoires in COVID-19. Libraries were prepared by immunoSEQ multiplex PCR; TCRdb keeps only in-frame clonotypes and omits some of them. The table shows around 190,000 clones, with 85% to 90% occurring only once. Specimen: peripheral blood. Receptor source: a woman aged 55-69 years with acute or convalescent COVID-19. The CDR3 runs from the conserved cysteine through the conserved F or W. D genes are given only for firm matches. Clone sizes are given selectively: once, few, many, or a class where the clone is expanded.

V	J	D	size	DNA	CDR3
TRBV18	TRBJ1-6	NA	NA	TGTGCCAGCTCACCACGGGCAAATTCACCCCTCCACTTT	CASSPRANSPLHF
TRBV24-1	TRBJ1-2	NA	NA	TGTGCCACCAGTGAAACCTCCGCCCGGGAGGGCGACGGCTACACCTTC	CATSETSAREGDGYTF
TRBV19	TRBJ1-1	NA	many	TGTGCCAGTAGTAAGGGCCCAGGGGAGGGGAACACTGAAGCTTTCTTT	CASSKGPGEGNTEAFF
TRBV7-2	TRBJ1-6	NA	once	TGTGCCAGCAGCTTATGGGGGGTGGTCGGTTCACCCCTCCACTTT	CASSLWGVVGSPLHF
TRBV28	TRBJ1-2	NA	NA	TGTGCCAGCAGCCAACGAGGGTTTGGCTACACCTTC	CASSQRGFGYTF
TRBV29-1	TRBJ1-2	NA	NA	TGCAGCGTTGAAGGGGGAGGGCATGGCTACACCTTC	CSVEGGGHGYTF
TRBV6-5	TRBJ2-7	NA	NA	TGTGCCTCCTCGTCCGGGACTCCGTACGAGCAGTACTTC	CASSSGTPYEQYF
TRBV29-1	TRBJ2-1	TRBD2	NA	TGCAGCGTTTTAGCGGGAGTGGGGGGTAGTGAGCAGTTCTTC	CSVLAGVGGSEQFF
TRBV4-2	TRBJ1-1	TRBD1	NA	TGTGCCAGCAGCCAGACTACAGGGGTCGGGACTGAAGCTTTCTTT	CASSQTTGVGTEAFF
TRBV7-2	TRBJ1-1	NA	NA	TGTGCCAGCAGCTTCGGGGAGGAGCCTAACACTGAAGCTTTCTTT	CASSFGEEPNTEAFF
TRBV5-1	TRBJ1-5	NA	NA	TGCGCCAGCAGCTTGCAGGGCGATAGCAATCAGCCCCAGCATTTT	CASSLQGDSNQPQHF
TRBV7-3	TRBJ2-1	NA	once	TGTGCCAGCAGCTCGGACAGAGCTTCCTACAATGAGCAGTTCTTC	CASSSDRASYNEQFF
TRBV4-2	TRBJ1-1	NA	NA	TGTGCCAGCAGCCAAGGTAGGACAGATGGAAACACTGAAGCTTTCTTT	CASSQGRTDGNTEAFF
TRBV18	TRBJ2-5	TRBD2	once	TGTGCCAGCTCACCAAGTTTGTTAGCGGGACGAGAGACCCAGTACTTC	CASSPSLLAGRETQYF
TRBV30	TRBJ1-1	NA	NA	TGTGCCTGGAGCCCCGTACTCGGAGGAGGCGCTGAAGCTTTCTTT	CAWSPVLGGGAEAFF
TRBV5-1	TRBJ2-2	NA	NA	TGCGCCAGCAGCTCGGCACAGGAGAACACCGGGGAGCTGTTTTTT	CASSSAQENTGELFF
TRBV12-3/TRBV12-4	TRBJ2-1	NA	once	TGTGCCAGCAGTGGGGGGGGGCTTGAGCAGTTCTTC	CASSGGGLEQFF